These T cell receptor beta chains were read from a single sample in a study of regulatory T cells in long-lasting Graves disease. In TCRdb, the multiplex PCR reads were re-called with MiXCR into one record per CDR3 protein. The sample has more than 650,000 distinct CDR3 sequences; around 30% are singletons. Sequencing was performed on peripheral blood mononuclear cells (PBMCs), taken when the disease was refractory, from a patient treated with antithyroid drugs. All receptors come from a female donor with Graves disease. Each CDR3 is given with its conserved first and last residue. A D gene is named only where the DNA matches it firmly. Clone size, where shown, is once, few, many, or a class for clones that have expanded.

d_call	j_call	clone_size	v_call	cdr3_nt	cdr3_aa
NA	TRBJ1-4	NA	TRBV3-1	TGTGCCAGCAGCCAACCCGCGGACGCGGGAGGAAAACTGTTTTTT	CASSQPADAGGKLFF
NA	TRBJ1-1	many	TRBV7-6	TGTGCCAGCAGCACCGATTCCAACACTGAAGCTTTCTTT	CASSTDSNTEAFF
NA	TRBJ1-5	few	TRBV7-8	TGTGCCAGCAGCTTTAGGCAGACATTGTCGCCCCAGCATTTT	CASSFRQTLSPQHF
NA	TRBJ2-1	NA	TRBV2	TGTGCCAGCAGTACTAACAATGAGCAGTTCTTC	CASSTNNEQFF
NA	TRBJ1-1	few	TRBV19	TGTGCCAGTAGTATTAGGGCGGGCACTGAAGCTTTCTTT	CASSIRAGTEAFF
TRBD2	TRBJ2-7	few	TRBV7-2	TGTGCCAGCAGCTTCAACCCGTTCCCAGGACTAGCGGGAGGGCCGCCGGTCTACGAGCAGTACTTC	CASSFNPFPGLAGGPPVYEQYF
NA	TRBJ2-5	NA	TRBV18	TGTGCCAGCTTACCACCGGCCCCCCAAGAGACCCAGTACTTC	CASLPPAPQETQYF
NA	TRBJ1-1	NA	TRBV20-1	TGCAGTGCTCGGCAGAGCACTGAAGCTTTCTTT	CSARQSTEAFF
NA	TRBJ1-2	few	TRBV20-1	TGCAGTGCTAGAGTGCCCCCTAACTATGGCTACACCTTC	CSARVPPNYGYTF
NA	TRBJ2-1	NA	TRBV5-1	TGCGCCAGCAGCTCTGGGACCTTAGGGCTAGGAGTTGAGCAGTTCTTC	CASSSGTLGLGVEQFF
TRBD1	TRBJ1-4	NA	TRBV11-2	TGTGCCAGCAGCTTAGCCGGGACAGGATCAGAAAAACTGTTTTTT	CASSLAGTGSEKLFF
NA	TRBJ1-1	few	TRBV9	TGTGCCAGCAGCGTAGGCCGAGGACAGAGCGAAGCTTTCTTT	CASSVGRGQSEAFF
TRBD1	TRBJ1-1	few	TRBV6-1	TGTGCCAGCAGGGACAGGGGAGGTATCACTGAAGCTTTCTTT	CASRDRGGITEAFF
TRBD1	TRBJ1-3	NA	TRBV10-2	TGCGCCAGCAGCGATACAGGGGCCTCTGGAAACACCATATATTTT	CASSDTGASGNTIYF
NA	TRBJ1-1	few	TRBV27	TGTGCCAGCAGCCCCGCGGCGTTCTCCCTTGAAGCTTTCTTT	CASSPAAFSLEAFF
NA	TRBJ1-3	NA	TRBV12-5	TGTGCTAGTGGTTTGGTAAAAGGGTTCGAGACTGGAAACACCATATATTTT	CASGLVKGFETGNTIYF
TRBD2	TRBJ2-7	NA	TRBV6-1	TGTGCCAGCAGCATCGGGACTATCATTTACGAGCAGTACTTC	CASSIGTIIYEQYF
NA	TRBJ2-7	NA	TRBV29-1	TGCAGCGTTGAAGGCCCCCCCTCCACCGGGCTTTCGGTGGGGTACGAGCAGTACTTC	CSVEGPPSTGLSVGYEQYF
NA	TRBJ1-2	few	TRBV5-1	TGCGCCAGCAGCTGGGGAGGAGACCTCTATGGCTACACCTTC	CASSWGGDLYGYTF
NA	TRBJ1-2	NA	TRBV6-4	TGTGCCAGCAGTGACAGGCGCAGGTGCTATGGCTACACCTTC	CASSDRRRCYGYTF
NA	TRBJ1-5	many	TRBV2	TGTGCCAGCAAGTATAGCAATCAGCCCCAGCATTTT	CASKYSNQPQHF
NA	TRBJ1-1	NA	TRBV30	TGTGCCTGGAGTGCTCCTCCACGGGGGGGGATGAACACTGAAGCTTTCTTT	CAWSAPPRGGMNTEAFF
NA	TRBJ1-5	few	TRBV12-5	TGTGCTAGTGGTCTAATAGACACGGTAGTTATGAGCAATCAGCCCCAGCATTTT	CASGLIDTVVMSNQPQHF
TRBD2	TRBJ2-7	few	TRBV11-2	TGTGCCAGCAGCTACTGGACTAGCGGTACCTACGAGCAGTACTTC	CASSYWTSGTYEQYF
NA	TRBJ1-1	many	TRBV10-3	TGTGCCATCACGGGTAAAAAGAACACTGAAGCTTTCTTT	CAITGKKNTEAFF
TRBD1	TRBJ1-4	once	TRBV5-1	TGCGCCAGCAGCTTTCTGGGACAGGGGGCTAGTGAAAAACTGTTTTTT	CASSFLGQGASEKLFF
TRBD2	TRBJ2-5	many	TRBV6-5	TGTGCCAGCAGTTACTCCGGACTAGCGGAGTCCCAAGAGACCCAGTACTTC	CASSYSGLAESQETQYF
NA	TRBJ1-1	NA	TRBV6-1	TGTGCCAGCAGTCCAGGACAGTACGAAACTTTCTTT	CASSPGQYETFF
NA	TRBJ2-7	NA	TRBV5-1	TGCGCCAGCAGCTTGTATCTAGCAGGGGAGCAGTACTTC	CASSLYLAGEQYF
NA	TRBJ2-5	many	TRBV3-1	TGTGCCAGCAGCCAAAGTGCTTACAGAAAAGAGACCCAGTACTTC	CASSQSAYRKETQYF
NA	TRBJ1-1	few	TRBV28	TGTGCCAGCAGTTTATACCAGGGTCCGAACACTGAAGCTTTCTTT	CASSLYQGPNTEAFF
NA	TRBJ2-2	NA	TRBV28	TGTGCCAGCGCGGGGGCTTGGGGGCGGGACACCGGGGAGCTGTTTTTT	CASAGAWGRDTGELFF
NA	TRBJ1-1	NA	TRBV27	TGTGCCAGCAGTTTATCGTCTCTAGGGGGATTCACTGAAGCTTTCTTT	CASSLSSLGGFTEAFF
NA	TRBJ2-5	once	TRBV15	TGTGCCACCAGTAGACTGATACAAGAGACCCAGTACTTC	CATSRLIQETQYF
TRBD2	TRBJ2-7	NA	TRBV7-3	TGTGCCAGCAGCTTAAGGTTCCGGGGGGGGAAGGAGCAGTACTTC	CASSLRFRGGKEQYF
TRBD2	TRBJ2-5	few	TRBV3-1	TGTGCCAGCAGCCAAGTCCGTGGGAGGGCCAGGGAGACCCAGTACTTC	CASSQVRGRARETQYF
NA	TRBJ2-2	few	TRBV6-1	TGTGCCAGCATCAAGTCAGAGACCACCGGGGAGCTGTTTTTT	CASIKSETTGELFF
TRBD2	TRBJ2-7	few	TRBV6-8	TGTGCCAGCAGTTACTCGACGGGACTAGCGGGAGTGGCGGCCCACTACGAGCAGTACTTC	CASSYSTGLAGVAAHYEQYF
TRBD2	TRBJ2-7	many	TRBV28	TGTGCCAGCAGTTCCCTGCTAGCGGGCACCTCCTACGAGCAGTACTTC	CASSSLLAGTSYEQYF
NA	TRBJ2-5	few	TRBV10-1	TGCGCCAGCAGTGAAACGGAGGGGACCCAGTACTTC	CASSETEGTQYF
NA	TRBJ1-2	few	TRBV28	TGTGCCAGCTTCCCCGGACAGTCCTATGGCTACACCTTC	CASFPGQSYGYTF
NA	TRBJ1-1	NA	TRBV7-9	TGTGCCAGCAGCTGGGGGACGGAGGGTAGGACTGAAGCTTTCTTT	CASSWGTEGRTEAFF
TRBD1	TRBJ2-5	few	TRBV28	TGTGCCAGCAGTTACCGACCCCAGGGACAGGGATTGGCCCAGTACTTC	CASSYRPQGQGLAQYF
TRBD1	TRBJ1-5	many	TRBV6-5	TGTGCCAGCAGTTCCCCACCTGGACAGGGTGATCAGCCCCAGCATTTT	CASSSPPGQGDQPQHF
NA	TRBJ1-2	NA	TRBV29-1	TGCAGCGTTGAAAGCCGTCGAAGGGGCTACACCTTC	CSVESRRRGYTF
TRBD2	TRBJ2-1	NA	TRBV20-1	TGCAGTGCGACTCCGGGACTAGCGTCCAATGAGCAGTTCTTC	CSATPGLASNEQFF
NA	TRBJ1-3	NA	TRBV30	TGTGCCTGGAGGAAGGGGGGCGGAAACACCATATATTTT	CAWRKGGGNTIYF
TRBD1	TRBJ1-1	NA	TRBV7-2	TGTGCCAGCAGCTTGAGGGACAGCGATCTAAGGGGGAACACTGAAGCTTTCTTT	CASSLRDSDLRGNTEAFF
NA	TRBJ1-2	NA	TRBV5-1	TGCGCCAGCAGCCTCCGGGACAATCTTTATGGCTACACCTTC	CASSLRDNLYGYTF
NA	TRBJ2-6	few	TRBV5-1	TGCGCCAGCAGCTTGGAGGAGGCTGGGGCCAACGTCCTGACTTTC	CASSLEEAGANVLTF
NA	TRBJ1-6	NA	TRBV2	TGTGCCAGCTTTCCTCAGGGGAATTCACCCTTCCACTTT	CASFPQGNSPFHF